These 27 T cell receptor beta chains were all obtained from the same sample, sequenced in a study of blood T cell repertoires in COVID-19. Repertoires were generated with immunoSEQ multiplex PCR, while TCRdb's copy carries only in-frame clones and drops some. Here the sample spans 130,000 to 150,000 clones, 65% to 85% being singletons. The sample comprised peripheral blood. The receptors were gathered from a man in his sixties with active or convalescent COVID-19.

The rearrangement joins TRBV10-3 to TRBJ1-1, with D tentatively TRBD1 (6 bases). CDR1 and CDR2 (germline): ENHRY, SYGVKD. Trimming cost V 6 bases and J 0 bases, with 11 bases left between them. The CDR3 extends over 14 amino acids. The CDR3 DNA reads TGTGCCATCAGGACGGACAGAATGAACACTGAAGCTTTCTTT. Its protein is CAIRTDRMNTEAFF.

The V and J genes are TRBV14 and TRBJ1-1; D ambiguous. Germline lookup yields CDR1 SGHDN and CDR2 FVKESK. The CDR3 contains 13 residues. Trimming left V 1 base short and J 11 bases short, with 14 bases between. This chain's CDR3 is CASSQGRYLRAFF. The CDR3 bases are TGTGCCAGCAGCCAAGGTCGATATTTGCGGGCTTTCTTT.

V usage is TRBV6-2 or TRBV6-3 and J usage is TRBJ1-1; 7 bases align to TRBD1. Looked up from germline, CDR1 is MNHEY and CDR2 is SVGEGT. This CDR3 has 16 residues. J lost 3 bases, V lost 5 bases, and 12 bases had no gene match. CDR3 nucleotides: TGTGCCAGCAGTACTGCCCCGGACAGGTTTTACACTGAAGCTTTCTTT. It encodes CASSTAPDRFYTEAFF.

The chain carries TRBV28 and TRBJ1-2; 7 bases map to TRBD1. CDR3 length equals 12 residues. Looked up from germline, CDR1 is MDHEN and CDR2 is SYDVKM. After removal of 8 bases from V and 8 bases from J, the junction contained 8 bases not matched to a gene. The CDR3, as DNA: TGTGCCAGCGTAGGCGAGGGGGCGGGCTACACCTTC. This encodes CASVGEGAGYTF.

The chain combines TRBV6-2 or TRBV6-3 with TRBJ1-5; D possibly corresponds to TRBD1 (6 bases). The CDR3 is 14 amino acids. The ends were cut back, 2 bases at V and 5 bases at J, with 10 bases in the middle. Germline CDR1 and CDR2: MNHEY and SVGEGT. The DNA for the CDR3 is TGTGCCAGCAGTTACAGGGACACCGATCAGCCCCAGCATTTT. It encodes CASSYRDTDQPQHF.

CDR3 sequence reads: CASSPQGGPNTEAFF. CDR3 DNA: TGTGCCAGCTCACCACAGGGGGGGCCGAACACTGAAGCTTTCTTT. The J gene is TRBJ1-1, the V gene TRBV18, with D tentatively TRBD1 (6 bases). The CDR3 totals 15 residues. V gave up 1 base and J gave up 1 base, with 10 bases separating them. The germline V gene encodes CDR1 KGHSH and CDR2 LQKENI.

This CDR3 reads CASSLSGGEQFF. Here the CDR3 DNA reads TGTGCCAGCAGTTTGTCTGGCGGTGAGCAGTTCTTC. V gene TRBV12-3 or TRBV12-4 combines with J gene TRBJ2-1; D gene ambiguous. Trimming took off 3 bases at V and 9 bases at J, with 9 bases between the two ends. The length of the CDR3 is 12 residues.

V and J are TRBV25-1 and TRBJ1-5, with D uncertain. Germline values: CDR1 MGHDK, CDR2 SYGVNS. This CDR3 contains 11 residues. V was cut by 5 bases and J by 9 bases, with 8 bases left in between. CDR3 in DNA: TGTGCCAGCAGTCTATGGGCGCCCCAGCATTTT. It translates to CASSLWAPQHF.

The V gene is TRBV4-2, the J gene TRBJ2-7, with a tentative D call TRBD2 (5 bases). The germline V and J ends were trimmed by 0 bases and 5 bases, with 20 bases remaining between them. Germline loops: CDR1 LGHNA, CDR2 YNFKEQ. The CDR3 contains 17 residues. CDR3 nucleotides: TGTGCCAGCAGCCAAGAACGGGGTTCTTGGGTAGGGAACGAGCAGTACTTC. Encoded protein: CASSQERGSWVGNEQYF.

The rearrangement uses TRBV7-9 and TRBJ2-1; tentatively, D is TRBD1 (6 bases). Looked up from germline, CDR1 is SEHNR and CDR2 is FQNEAQ (reference sequence). V shed 5 bases and J shed 4 bases, with 15 bases lying between them. CDR3 size: 15 residues. In DNA, the CDR3 is TGTGCCAGCAGCCCCGTTGGGACAACTTACAATGAGCAGTTCTTC. As protein: CASSPVGTTYNEQFF.

This clone showed up just once. This chain uses TRBV25-1 with TRBJ2-1; perhaps TRBD2 as D (7 bases). Germline loops: CDR1 MGHDK, CDR2 SYGVNS. V lost 2 bases to trimming and J lost 6 bases, with 17 bases between them. The CDR3 runs 16 residues. The CDR3 reads CASSEGGGGPVNEQFF. DNA for the CDR3: TGTGCCAGCAGTGAAGGAGGGGGAGGGCCGGTCAATGAGCAGTTCTTC.

The chain employs TRBV4-3 and TRBJ2-4; D is ambiguous. The ends were cut back, 1 base at V and 1 base at J, with 20 bases in the middle. From germline, CDR1 is LGHNA and CDR2 YSLEER. CDR3 length: 19 residues. This CDR3 reads CASSQVSHPAGLAKNIQYF. The CDR3 DNA reads TGCGCCAGCAGCCAAGTCTCCCACCCTGCAGGTCTCGCCAAAAACATTCAGTACTTC.

The chain has TRBV11-2 and TRBJ1-4; a weak D match, TRBD1 (5 bases). CDR3 length: 15 residues. Deletions cut 5 bases from V and 8 bases from J, with 18 bases between. Germline V gene lookup returns CDR1 SGHAT and CDR2 FQNNGV. The CDR3 loop is CASSPGAVAQEKLFF. The CDR3, as DNA: TGTGCCAGCAGCCCTGGGGCCGTCGCCCAAGAAAAACTGTTTTTT.

This clone was counted a few times. The chain couples TRBV5-4 to TRBJ1-5; no firm D call. CDR3 length equals 13 residues. The germline V gene encodes CDR1 SGHNT and CDR2 YYREEE (reference sequence). Trimming removed 0 bases at V and 5 bases at J, with 6 bases between. As DNA, the CDR3 is TGTGCCAGCAGCTTGGGTGAGGATCAGCCCCAGCATTTT. This translates into CASSLGEDQPQHF.

This chain joins TRBV5-6 and TRBJ2-3; D may be TRBD1 (6 bases). Germline lookup yields CDR1 SGHDT and CDR2 YYEEEE. The V end was cut by 2 bases, the J end by 4 bases, with 8 bases between. The CDR3 consists of 13 residues. The DNA for the CDR3 is TGTGCCAGCAGCTTACAGGGTCCAGATACGCAGTATTTT. It is translated as CASSLQGPDTQYF.

CDR3 amino acids: CASSSQGLGGWQYF. The CDR3 coding sequence is TGTGCCAGCAGTTCACAGGGGCTCGGAGGATGGCAGTACTTC. This rearrangement joins TRBV27 to TRBJ2-7; 7 bases align to TRBD1. CDR1 and CDR2 from the germline V gene are MNHEY and SMNVEV (reference sequence). CDR3 size: 14 residues. V was pared by 4 bases and J by 9 bases, with 12 bases of the junction left unmatched.

The chain joins TRBV11-1 to TRBJ2-5; D is uncertain. The germline CDR1 and CDR2 sequences are SGHAT and FQDESV (reference sequence). With 5 bases removed from V and 1 base from J, the gap between germline ends came to 11 bases. This CDR3 spans 14 amino acids. The CDR3 bases are TGTGCCAGCAGCGAACGCCGCGCCCAAGAGACCCAGTACTTC. Residues: CASSERRAQETQYF.

The chain uses TRBV19 and TRBJ2-1; D remains unclear. Germline lookup yields CDR1 LNHDA and CDR2 SQIVND (reference sequence). This CDR3 comprises 15 residues. The germline V and J ends were trimmed by 5 bases and 5 bases, with 16 bases remaining between them. The CDR3 bases are TGTGCCAGTAGTCTTTGGCTCTCCGCCGACAATGAGCAGTTCTTC. Protein: CASSLWLSADNEQFF.

The V gene is TRBV2, the J gene TRBJ2-7; TRBD1 matches at 8 bases. V dropped 2 bases and J dropped 2; count of bases not matched to a gene: 2. The CDR3 extends over 14 amino acids. The germline V gene encodes CDR1 SNHLY and CDR2 FYNNEI. The CDR3 loop is CASSEWTGTYEQYF. The CDR3 region has the DNA TGTGCCAGCAGTGAATGGACAGGGACCTACGAGCAGTACTTC.

V usage is TRBV29-1 and J usage is TRBJ2-7; TRBD2 is a possible D gene (6 bases). In germline, CDR1 is SQVTM, CDR2 ANQGSEA. The CDR3 extends over 10 amino acids. The chain's CDR3 is CNLGGYEQYF. In nucleotides, the CDR3 is TGCAACTTGGGGGGTTACGAGCAGTACTTC.

The J gene is TRBJ1-2, the V gene TRBV28, with D possibly being TRBD1 (5 bases). CDR3 length: 13 residues. CDR1 and CDR2 from the germline V gene are MDHEN and SYDVKM. Trimming stripped 5 bases from V and 4 bases from J, with 11 bases between. The CDR3 loop is CASSLPRGYGYTF. CDR3 in DNA: TGTGCCAGCAGTCTACCAAGGGGCTATGGCTACACCTTC.

A single count supports this clone. The gene calls are TRBV27 and TRBJ1-2; 8 bases map to TRBD1. Trimming at V came to 7 bases and at J to 8 bases, leaving 18 bases not matched to a gene. Germline V gene lookup returns CDR1 MNHEY and CDR2 SMNVEV (reference sequence). This CDR3 contains 16 residues. The CDR3 nucleotides read TGTGCCAGCATTCTAGGGCCTGGGGGACAGGCGGTAGGCTACACCTTC. Translation: CASILGPGGQAVGYTF.

The chain employs TRBV28 and TRBJ2-1; tentative D call: TRBD1 (6 bases). Trimming shortened V by 6 bases and J by 7 bases, and 13 bases separated the two germline ends. Germline V lookup: CDR1 MDHEN, CDR2 SYDVKM. There are 13 residues in the CDR3. CDR3 sequence: CASRRGNKNEQFF. DNA for the CDR3: TGTGCCAGCAGGAGGGGGAACAAAAATGAGCAGTTCTTC.

CDR3 amino acids: CASSFDRGQPQHF. For the CDR3, the DNA is TGTGCCAGCAGCTTCGACAGGGGGCAGCCCCAGCATTTT. The chain couples TRBV7-9 to TRBJ1-5, with 9 bases matching TRBD1. V lost 3 bases, J lost 7 bases, and 1 base stayed unmatched. In germline, CDR1 is SEHNR, CDR2 FQNEAQ (reference sequence). This CDR3 is built from 13 residues.

This sequence joins TRBV28 and TRBJ1-5; the match to TRBD1 covers 8 bases. J was trimmed by 1 base and V by 6 bases; bases with no gene match: 8. The germline V gene has CDR1 MDHEN and CDR2 SYDVKM. This CDR3 spans 16 amino acids. CDR3 protein: CASSNKQGASNQPQHF. In DNA form, the CDR3 reads TGTGCCAGCAGCAACAAGCAGGGGGCGAGCAATCAGCCCCAGCATTTT.

The genes are TRBV28 and TRBJ2-2; no firm D call. V was cut by 3 bases and J by 0 bases, with 11 bases left in between. Germline CDR1 MDHEN, CDR2 SYDVKM. This CDR3 contains 16 residues. The CDR3 region is CASSFLEDSNTGELFF. In nucleotides, the CDR3 is TGTGCCAGCAGTTTTCTCGAGGATTCGAACACCGGGGAGCTGTTTTTT.

This rearrangement joins TRBV5-1 to TRBJ2-7; 9 bases line up with TRBD1. The germline gives CDR1 SGHRS, CDR2 YFSETQ. The CDR3 is 15 amino acids. Trimming cost V 4 bases and J 3 bases; bases outside gene matches: 8. CDR3 DNA: TGCGCCAGCAGCCTGTCGGGACAGGGAATCTACGAGCAGTACTTC. Translating it yields CASSLSGQGIYEQYF.